Listed below are T cell receptor beta chains from one sample, sequenced in a study of blood T cell repertoires in COVID-19. Generated by immunoSEQ multiplex PCR, the TCRdb table keeps only in-frame clones and is missing some. The sample yields approximately 89,000 clones, under 90% seen once. Material: peripheral blood. These receptors all come from a woman between 65 and 79 years old with acute or convalescent COVID-19. Both conserved end residues are part of each CDR3. The order of the fields is V gene, J gene, CDR3 protein.

>TRBV11-3|TRBJ2-3
CASSLSPVTDTQYF
>TRBV4-1|TRBJ1-2
CASSPAGVYGYTF
>TRBV6-5|TRBJ1-4
CASRMSGTANEKLFF
>TRBV29-1|TRBJ2-2
CSVTINTGELFF
>TRBV5-6|TRBJ1-1
CASSYGLSTEAFF
>TRBV12-3/TRBV12-4|TRBJ1-5
CASGQGVGQPQHF
>TRBV7-9|TRBJ1-4
CASSSRDGTGGHNEKLFF
>TRBV19|TRBJ1-5
CASSTLSTGNNQPQHF
>TRBV5-1|TRBJ2-1
CASSFEEYSYNEQFF
>TRBV12-5|TRBJ1-3
CASGLGSSSGNTIYF
>TRBV4-1|TRBJ2-6
CASSPMGPSFSGANVLTF
>TRBV7-7|TRBJ2-5
CASSRDISGQETQYF
>TRBV6-5|TRBJ2-1
CASSRGLAGSNEQFF
>TRBV5-6|TRBJ1-1
CASSLETTGGYVEAFF
>TRBV29-1|TRBJ2-3
CSCGPSTDTQYF
>TRBV3-1/TRBV3-2|TRBJ2-5
CASSRTGEGDETQYF
>TRBV27|TRBJ2-1
CASDLYARGAYNEQFF
>TRBV5-1|TRBJ1-4
CASSVGTQNEKLFF
>TRBV29-1|TRBJ2-1
CSVDGDSGRNEQFF
>TRBV7-2|TRBJ2-3
CASSPWAGRGTDTQYF
>TRBV7-9|TRBJ1-1
CASSLGSGQLVAFF
>TRBV27|TRBJ1-3
CASSFSGARGNTIYF
>TRBV5-6|TRBJ1-6
CASSPGQANSPLHF
>TRBV11-2|TRBJ1-2
CASSLWEGNYGYTF
>TRBV5-1|TRBJ2-3
CASSFDITDTQYF
>TRBV28|TRBJ1-5
CASSFGVSQPQHF
>TRBV7-9|TRBJ2-3
CASNAGTVTDTQYF
>TRBV7-9|TRBJ2-5
CASSFEGRETQYF
>TRBV28|TRBJ1-1
CASSFQGIGNTEAFF
>TRBV10-1|TRBJ2-3
CASGDSAGTDTQYF
>TRBV29-1|TRBJ1-1
CSVAGQGAIVAFF
>TRBV20-1|TRBJ1-2
CSASTQGNYGYTF
>TRBV10-2|TRBJ1-1
CASSGTGMITEAFF
>TRBV19|TRBJ2-1
CASSIDRSLPPFF
>TRBV18|TRBJ1-2
CASSPPPAGGTGGYTF
>TRBV5-1|TRBJ2-3
CASSLGDRTDTQYF
>TRBV27|TRBJ2-3
CASSPSGTSGRPFDTQYF
>TRBV7-2|TRBJ2-2
CASSLYRNTGELFF
>TRBV11-2|TRBJ2-1
CASSLNRGNEQFF
>TRBV9|TRBJ1-3
CASSEDRGGIGSGNTIYF
>TRBV24-1|TRBJ1-1
CATSDLWTPPEAFF
>TRBV7-9|TRBJ2-5
CASSRQQASGLQETQYF
>TRBV7-2|TRBJ2-1
CASSSGLAGGLANEQFF
>TRBV5-1|TRBJ1-2
CASSPGQGDYGYTF
>TRBV28|TRBJ1-6
CASRVQDRDNSPLHF
>TRBV11-2|TRBJ2-1
CASSPRTSGNYNEQFF
>TRBV3-1/TRBV3-2|TRBJ2-3
CASSPRRTGNTDTQYF
>TRBV9|TRBJ1-1
CASSVGSGGVGTEAFF
>TRBV29-1|TRBJ2-2
CSGDTGVGTGELFF
>TRBV9|TRBJ2-5
CASSVASAGGIETQYF
>TRBV10-1|TRBJ1-1
CASSEGTVNTEAFF